This T cell receptor beta chain was sequenced during a study of blood T cell repertoires in COVID-19. As for the study in general: Sources were T cells, B-cell-depleted T cells, or PBMCs; the material itself was cDNA or gDNA.

The CDR3 sequence is 13 residues long. V was trimmed by 0 bases and J by 3 bases, leaving 4 bases between them. Germline lookup yields CDR1 SGHRS and CDR2 YFSETQ. Recruited during active infection, patients (from Seattle) were subsequently followed longitudinally. Generated by immunoSEQ multiplex PCR, the TCRdb table keeps only in-frame clones and is missing some. The table includes roughly 480,000 clones, 89% detected once. The chain employs TRBV5-1 and TRBJ2-1; D is unclear. The TCR originated in a man aged 18 to 30 with COVID-19, enrolled during active disease. Sequencing was performed on peripheral blood. This CDR3 reads CASSLVGYNEQFF. The CDR3 DNA follows: TGCGCCAGCAGCTTGGTCGGCTACAATGAGCAGTTCTTC.